This T cell receptor beta chain is drawn from a study of control samples from healthy donors and cancer patients. Profiling relied on immunoSEQ multiplex PCR, and the TCRdb table lists in-frame clones only, not all of them. The sample contains about 160,000 clones, around 90% of which appear only once. The source is a man aged 25-45 years in good health. Sequenced material: blood.

Here the CDR3 DNA reads TGTGCCAGCAGTGAGGCTGAACTCTCGGAGACCCAGTACTTC. Translating it yields CASSEAELSETQYF. The rearrangement uses TRBV2 and TRBJ2-5; D remains unclear. Germline CDR1 and CDR2: SNHLY and FYNNEI. V lost 3 bases, J lost 5 bases, and 13 bases lay in between. This CDR3 has 14 amino acids.